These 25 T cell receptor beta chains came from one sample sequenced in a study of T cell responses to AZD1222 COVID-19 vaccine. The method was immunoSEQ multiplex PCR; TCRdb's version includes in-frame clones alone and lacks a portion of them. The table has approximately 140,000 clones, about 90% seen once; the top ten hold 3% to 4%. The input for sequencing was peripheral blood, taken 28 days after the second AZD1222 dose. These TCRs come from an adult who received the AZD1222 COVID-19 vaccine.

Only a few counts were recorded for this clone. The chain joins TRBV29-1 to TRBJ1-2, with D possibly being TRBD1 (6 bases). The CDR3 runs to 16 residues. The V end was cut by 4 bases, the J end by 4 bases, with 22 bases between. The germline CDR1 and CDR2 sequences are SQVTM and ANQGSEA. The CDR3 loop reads CSVVLDIAGVGYGYTF. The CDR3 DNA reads TGCAGCGTTGTGTTAGACATCGCAGGGGTTGGCTATGGCTACACCTTC. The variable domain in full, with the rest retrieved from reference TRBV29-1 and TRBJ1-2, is SAVISQKPSRDICQRGTSLTIQCQVDSQVTMMFWYRQQPGQSLTLIATANQGSEATYESGFVIDKFPISRPNLTFSTLTVSNMSPEDSSIYLCSVVLDIAGVGYGYTFGSGTRLTVV.

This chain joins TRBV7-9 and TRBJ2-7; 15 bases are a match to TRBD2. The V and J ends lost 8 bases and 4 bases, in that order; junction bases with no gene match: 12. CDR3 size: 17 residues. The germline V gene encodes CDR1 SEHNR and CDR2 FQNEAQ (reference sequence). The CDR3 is CASAGTSGGSREYEQYF. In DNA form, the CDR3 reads TGTGCCAGCGCTGGGACTAGCGGGGGGTCACGGGAATACGAGCAGTACTTC.

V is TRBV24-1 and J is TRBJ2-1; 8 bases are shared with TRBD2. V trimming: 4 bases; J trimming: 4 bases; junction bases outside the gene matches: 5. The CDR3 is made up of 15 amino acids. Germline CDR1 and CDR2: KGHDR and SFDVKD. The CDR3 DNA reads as TGTGCCACCAGTGACCAGGGACTAGATTACAATGAGCAGTTCTTC. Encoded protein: CATSDQGLDYNEQFF.

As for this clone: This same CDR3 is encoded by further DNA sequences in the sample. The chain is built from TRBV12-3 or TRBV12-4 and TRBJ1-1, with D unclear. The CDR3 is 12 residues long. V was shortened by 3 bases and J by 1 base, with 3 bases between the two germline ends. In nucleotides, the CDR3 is TGTGCCAGCAGTTTCGGGAACACTGAAGCTTTCTTT. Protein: CASSFGNTEAFF.

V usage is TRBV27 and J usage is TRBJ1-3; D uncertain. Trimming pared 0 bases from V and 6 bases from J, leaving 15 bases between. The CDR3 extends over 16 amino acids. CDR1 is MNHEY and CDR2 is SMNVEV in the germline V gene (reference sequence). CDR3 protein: CASSLSGRAEVNTIYF. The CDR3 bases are TGTGCCAGCAGTTTATCGGGGAGGGCGGAGGTAAACACCATATATTTT.

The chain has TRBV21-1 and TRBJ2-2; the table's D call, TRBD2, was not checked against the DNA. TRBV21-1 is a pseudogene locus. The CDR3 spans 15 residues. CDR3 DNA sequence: TGTGCCAGCAGCACCCGTTGGGGGGAAGCCGGGGAGCTGTTTTTT. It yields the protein CASSTRWGEAGELFF.

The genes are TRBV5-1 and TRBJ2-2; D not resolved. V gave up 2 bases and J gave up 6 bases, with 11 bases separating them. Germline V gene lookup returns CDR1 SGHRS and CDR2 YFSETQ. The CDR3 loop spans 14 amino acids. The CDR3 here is CASSFVERPGELFF. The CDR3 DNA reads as TGCGCCAGCAGCTTCGTCGAGAGACCCGGGGAGCTGTTTTTT.

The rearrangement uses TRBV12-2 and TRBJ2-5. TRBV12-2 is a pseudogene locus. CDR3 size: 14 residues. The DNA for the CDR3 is TGTGCAAGTCGCCGTGGGACGATCCAAGAGACCCAGTACTTC. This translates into CASRRGTIQETQYF.

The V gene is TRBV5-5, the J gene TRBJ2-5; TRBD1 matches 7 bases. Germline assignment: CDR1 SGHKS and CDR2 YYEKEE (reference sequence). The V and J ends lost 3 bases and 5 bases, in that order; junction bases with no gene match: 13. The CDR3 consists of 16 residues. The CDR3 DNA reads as TGTGCCAGCAGCTCGACAGGGAAGAGGGAATACGAGACCCAGTACTTC. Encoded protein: CASSSTGKREYETQYF.

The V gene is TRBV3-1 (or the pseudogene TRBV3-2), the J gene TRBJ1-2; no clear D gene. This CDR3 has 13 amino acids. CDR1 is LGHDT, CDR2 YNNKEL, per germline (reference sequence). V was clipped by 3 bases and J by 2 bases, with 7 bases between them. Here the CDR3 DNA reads TGTGCCAGCAGCCACCGGGTGAACTATGGCTACACCTTC. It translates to CASSHRVNYGYTF.

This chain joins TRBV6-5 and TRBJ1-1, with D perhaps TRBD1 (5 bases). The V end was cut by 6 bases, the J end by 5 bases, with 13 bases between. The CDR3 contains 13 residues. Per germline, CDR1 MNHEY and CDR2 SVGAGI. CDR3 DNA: TGTGCCAGCAGGCTAGGGGTTTGGACTGAAGCTTTCTTT. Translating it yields CASRLGVWTEAFF.

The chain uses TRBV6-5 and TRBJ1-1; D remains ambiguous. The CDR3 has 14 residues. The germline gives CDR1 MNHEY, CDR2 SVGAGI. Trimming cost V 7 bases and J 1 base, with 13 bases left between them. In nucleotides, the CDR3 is TGTGCCAGCACCCTAGACCGCGCGAACACTGAAGCTTTCTTT. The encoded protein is CASTLDRANTEAFF.

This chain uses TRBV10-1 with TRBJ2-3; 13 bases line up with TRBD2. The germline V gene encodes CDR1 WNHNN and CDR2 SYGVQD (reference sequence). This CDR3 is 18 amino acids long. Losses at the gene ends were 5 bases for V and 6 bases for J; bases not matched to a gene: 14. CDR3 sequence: CASSFIPGTSGKRDTQYF. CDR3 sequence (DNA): TGCGCCAGCAGTTTCATTCCGGGGACTAGCGGGAAGCGGGATACGCAGTATTTT.

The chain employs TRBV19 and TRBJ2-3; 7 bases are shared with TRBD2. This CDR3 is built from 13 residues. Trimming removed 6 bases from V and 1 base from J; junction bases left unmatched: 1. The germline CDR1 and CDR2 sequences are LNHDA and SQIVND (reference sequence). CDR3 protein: CASRGGGTDTQYF. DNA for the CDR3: TGTGCCAGTAGGGGAGGGGGCACAGATACGCAGTATTTT.

For the CDR3, the DNA is TGTGCCAGTAGTATATTGACCAGGGGACAGAACACTGAAGCTTTCTTT. It yields the protein CASSILTRGQNTEAFF. J is TRBJ1-1 and V is TRBV19, with D possibly being TRBD1 (6 bases). The CDR3 runs to 16 residues. Between the trimmed V and J ends, which lost 2 bases and 1 base, there was a span of 14 bases. Germline assignment: CDR1 LNHDA and CDR2 SQIVND (reference sequence).

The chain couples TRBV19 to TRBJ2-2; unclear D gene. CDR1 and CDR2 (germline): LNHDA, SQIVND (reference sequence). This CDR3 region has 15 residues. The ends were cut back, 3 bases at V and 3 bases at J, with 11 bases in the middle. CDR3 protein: CASSIFGSYTGELFF. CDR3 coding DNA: TGTGCCAGTAGTATTTTTGGCAGCTACACCGGGGAGCTGTTTTTT.

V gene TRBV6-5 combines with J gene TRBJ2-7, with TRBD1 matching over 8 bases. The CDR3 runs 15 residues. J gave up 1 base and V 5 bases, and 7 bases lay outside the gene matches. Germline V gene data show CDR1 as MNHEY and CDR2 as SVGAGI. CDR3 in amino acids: CASSPPGTGSYEQYF. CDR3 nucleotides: TGTGCCAGCAGTCCGCCCGGGACAGGTTCCTACGAGCAGTACTTC.

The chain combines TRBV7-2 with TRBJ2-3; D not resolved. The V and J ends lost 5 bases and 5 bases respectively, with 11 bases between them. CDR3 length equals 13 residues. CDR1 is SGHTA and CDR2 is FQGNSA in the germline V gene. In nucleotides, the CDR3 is TGTGCCAGCAGCACCTCTAGGCTAGATACGCAGTATTTT. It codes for CASSTSRLDTQYF.

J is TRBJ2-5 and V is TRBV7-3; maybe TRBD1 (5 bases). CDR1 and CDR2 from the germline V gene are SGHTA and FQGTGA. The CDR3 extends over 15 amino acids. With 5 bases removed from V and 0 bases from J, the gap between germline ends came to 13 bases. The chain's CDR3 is CASSLTPGYQETQYF. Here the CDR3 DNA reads TGTGCCAGCAGCCTGACCCCAGGGTACCAAGAGACCCAGTACTTC.

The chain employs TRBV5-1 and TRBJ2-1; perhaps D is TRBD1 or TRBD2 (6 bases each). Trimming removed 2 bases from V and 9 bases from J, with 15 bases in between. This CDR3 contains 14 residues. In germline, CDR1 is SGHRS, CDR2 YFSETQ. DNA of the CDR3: TGCGCCAGCAGCTTCCGGACAGAGGGAGGTGAGCAGTTCTTC. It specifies CASSFRTEGGEQFF.

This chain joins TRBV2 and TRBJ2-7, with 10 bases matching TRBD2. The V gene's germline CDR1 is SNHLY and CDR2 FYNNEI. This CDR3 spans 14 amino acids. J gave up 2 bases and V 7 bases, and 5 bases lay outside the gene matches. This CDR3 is CASTRTSGTYEQYF. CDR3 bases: TGTGCCAGCACGAGAACTAGCGGGACCTACGAGCAGTACTTC.

CDR3 loop: CASSEWSAHGGYTF. In DNA, the CDR3 is TGTGCCAGCAGTGAATGGTCGGCCCATGGAGGCTACACCTTC. The chain couples TRBV2 to TRBJ1-2; unclear D gene. Germline V gene lookup returns CDR1 SNHLY and CDR2 FYNNEI. V lost 2 bases to trimming and J lost 8 bases, with 15 bases between them. There are 14 residues in the CDR3.

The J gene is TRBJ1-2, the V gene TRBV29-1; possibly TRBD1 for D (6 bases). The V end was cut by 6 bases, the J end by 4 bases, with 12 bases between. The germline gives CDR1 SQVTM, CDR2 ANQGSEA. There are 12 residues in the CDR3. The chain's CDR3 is CSVSRGGYGYTF. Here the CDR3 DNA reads TGCAGCGTCAGCAGGGGAGGCTATGGCTACACCTTC.

CDR3 in amino acids: CASSLVGGTAYGYTF. Written as DNA, the CDR3 is TGTGCCAGCAGCTTAGTTGGGGGTACGGCCTATGGCTACACCTTC. The chain joins TRBV13 to TRBJ1-2; D is perhaps TRBD1 (5 bases). The CDR3 totals 15 residues. Germline CDR1 is PRHDT and CDR2 is FYEKMQ (reference sequence). Between the trimmed V and J ends, which lost 1 base and 4 bases, there was a span of 13 bases.

The CDR3 nucleotides read TGCGCCAGCAGCTTGGAGGCCAATCAGCCCCAGCATTTT. Amino acids: CASSLEANQPQHF. The V gene is TRBV5-1, the J gene TRBJ1-5; D is uncertain. Germline CDR1 is SGHRS and CDR2 is YFSETQ. The CDR3 contains 13 residues. Trimming took off 0 bases at V and 3 bases at J, with 4 bases between the two ends.